The sequence of this TCR beta chain was determined in a study of OX40 agonist ivuxolimab in advanced cancers. At the level of the study: Every patient in dose escalation had hepatocellular carcinoma, melanoma, renal cell or head and neck cancer. General study findings and limits: The study observed clonal expansion of CD4+ and CD8+ blood T cells by week 6 at 0.1 to 3.0 mg/kg. Relative to CD4+ cells, CD8+ T cells on average had more expanded clones.

Autoimmune disease history or systemic immunosuppression led to patients being barred. TCRdb's copy holds only in-frame clones and misses some; the assay was immunoSEQ multiplex PCR. Found here are under 85,000 clones, about 94% of them singletons; the top ten hold about 11%. CDR1 is SQVTM, CDR2 ANQGSEA, per germline. This CDR3 has 15 amino acids. On this clone: The antigen is not known.

The specimen was CD4+ or CD8+ T cells sorted from blood, collected in a trial of the OX40 agonist ivuxolimab. The rearrangement uses TRBV29-1 and TRBJ2-5, with a tentative D call TRBD1 (7 bases). The end of the DNA aligns better with TRBJ2-7, so the J call may be wrong. The TCR comes from an adult with an advanced solid tumor such as melanoma, head and neck, liver or kidney cancer. CDR3 in DNA: TGCAGCGTTGTCTCAGGGGGGCCTTCCAGCTACGAGCAGTACTTC. Protein sequence: CSVVSGGPSSYEQYF.